What follows are 6 T cell receptor beta chains derived from one specimen sequenced in a study of T cell responses to AZD1222 COVID-19 vaccine. The protocol was immunoSEQ multiplex PCR, while the TCRdb copy is restricted to in-frame clones and leaves out a portion. The repertoire holds some 200,000 clones, with around nine tenths as singletons. The sequences come from peripheral blood, collected 28 days after the second dose of the MenACWY control vaccine. These receptors were obtained from an adult who received the MenACWY meningococcal vaccine as a control.

The genes are TRBV2 and TRBJ1-6, with D uncertain. Trimming cost V 6 bases and J 5 bases, with 8 bases left between them. Germline values: CDR1 SNHLY, CDR2 FYNNEI. The CDR3 runs 13 residues. The CDR3 DNA sequence: TGTGCCAGCAGCCGGGTTGATAATTCACCCCTCCACTTT. Its protein is CASSRVDNSPLHF.

The chain links TRBV7-8 to TRBJ1-2; a possible D gene is TRBD1 (6 bases). Trimming took 1 base from V and 3 from J, leaving 15 bases between them. CDR3 length: 16 residues. Germline-derived CDR1 and CDR2 are SGHVS and FQNEAQ. CDR3 DNA: TGTGCCAGCAGCTTAGGTTTTCGGACAGCTGACTATGGCTACACCTTC. Protein sequence: CASSLGFRTADYGYTF.

This chain uses TRBV7-9 with TRBJ1-1, with a possible D match to TRBD1 (6 bases). V lost 4 bases, J lost 7 bases, and 16 bases lay in between. The germline CDR1 and CDR2 sequences are SEHNR and FQNEAQ (reference sequence). The CDR3 is 14 amino acids. In DNA form, the CDR3 reads TGTGCCAGCAGCTCCCGAGGAGGGGGTGGTGAAGCTTTCTTT. This translates into CASSSRGGGGEAFF.

The chain recombines TRBV12-3 or TRBV12-4 with TRBJ1-2; no reliable D call. The V end lost 4 bases, the J end lost 2 bases, and 8 bases lay between the germline ends. This CDR3 contains 13 residues. The CDR3 bases are TGTGCCAGCAGTTCGTCCTTCAACTATGGCTACACCTTC. It is translated as CASSSSFNYGYTF.

This rearrangement joins TRBV28 to TRBJ1-6; maybe TRBD1 (5 bases). Germline loops: CDR1 MDHEN, CDR2 SYDVKM. V shed 5 bases and J shed 2 bases, with 16 bases lying between them. The CDR3 has 17 residues. CDR3 coding DNA: TGTGCCAGCAGTCCCTCGGGGGTATTAACCTATAATTCACCCCTCCACTTT. This gives the protein CASSPSGVLTYNSPLHF.

The chain carries TRBV3-1 (or the pseudogene TRBV3-2) and TRBJ2-7; 8 bases are shared with TRBD1. CDR1 is LGHDT and CDR2 is YNNKEL in the germline V gene (reference sequence). V dropped 4 bases and J dropped 5; count of bases not matched to a gene: 7. The CDR3 totals 14 residues. The CDR3 nucleotides are TGTGCCAGCAGCCTAGGACAGGGCCGGGACGAGCAGTACTTC. Amino acids: CASSLGQGRDEQYF.